The 28 T cell receptor beta chains below were found in one sample sequenced in a study of molecular identifiers for immune sequencing clone quantification. TCRdb reprocessed the PCR reads via MiXCR and lists one record per CDR3 protein. The repertoire holds about 640,000 distinct CDR3 sequences, with about 20% as singletons. Sequenced material: naive CD8+ T cells from blood, with Jurkat cell RNA spiked in. Subset reported: FACS-sorted CD8+CD4-CCR7+CD45RA+ naive T cells. The receptors derive from a human donor in good health. Some libraries in this study had Jurkat cell RNA spiked in.

Concerning this clonotype itself: This could be a read error, since a much larger clone is one nucleotide away. This rearrangement joins TRBV7-9 to TRBJ2-7; maybe TRBD2 (6 bases). The germline gives CDR1 SEHNR, CDR2 FQNEAQ (reference sequence). V lost 7 bases and J lost 2, with 15 bases in between. This CDR3 is 14 amino acids long. In DNA, the CDR3 is TGTGCCAGCAACCCCAATGGAGGGACCTACGAGCAGTACTTC. The encoded protein is CASNPNGGTYEQYF. The entire variable domain, with the rest obtained from reference TRBV7-9 and TRBJ2-7, is as follows: DTGVSQNPRHKITKRGQNVTFRCDPISEHNRLYWYRQTLGQGPEFLTYFQNEAQLEKSRLLSDRFSAERPKGSFSTLEIQRTEQGDSAMYLCASNPNGGTYEQYFGPGTRLTVT.

This clonotype came up many times. CDR3 in DNA: TGTGCCAGCAGCGCCCCTCAGGGTTACGAGCAGTACTTC. Translated: CASSAPQGYEQYF. This chain joins TRBV9 and TRBJ2-7, with D possibly TRBD1 on 5 matching bases. CDR1 and CDR2 from the germline V gene are SGDLS and YYNGEE. The CDR3 spans 13 residues. V was shortened by 3 bases and J by 4 bases, with 11 bases between the two germline ends.

The sample holds many counts of this clonotype. V usage is TRBV7-2 and J usage is TRBJ2-7; D tentatively reads TRBD1 or TRBD2 (5 bases each). CDR3 size: 14 residues. The germline V and J ends were trimmed by 1 base and 2 bases, with 9 bases remaining between them. CDR1 is SGHTA and CDR2 is FQGNSA in the germline V gene. CDR3 in amino acids: CASSLGGAAYEQYF. The DNA for the CDR3 is TGTGCCAGCAGCTTAGGAGGGGCGGCCTACGAGCAGTACTTC.

This clonotype occurred many times. The chain couples TRBV4-2 to TRBJ1-1; 7 bases match TRBD1. The V and J ends lost 0 bases and 1 base, in that order; junction bases with no gene match: 14. This CDR3 comprises 19 residues. Germline CDR1 LGHNA, CDR2 YNFKEQ. This chain's CDR3 is CASSQDVPGGYVPNTEAFF. The CDR3 DNA is TGTGCCAGCAGCCAAGATGTTCCAGGGGGGTATGTTCCGAACACTGAAGCTTTCTTT.

Note on this clonotype: A read error is possible here, since a much larger clone lies one base away. The chain is built from TRBV4-3 and TRBJ1-4; D is unresolved. Germline CDR1 is LGHNA and CDR2 is YSLEER. The CDR3 runs 19 residues. The germline V and J ends were trimmed by 2 bases and 7 bases, with 26 bases remaining between them. The CDR3 spells CASSQQNKAHQKKGEKLFF. The CDR3 nucleotides are TGCGCCAGCAGCCAACAAAACAAAGCACACCAAAAAAAGGGTGAAAAACTGTTTTTT.

This clonotype was counted at least ten times. This chain links TRBV7-9 with TRBJ2-3; TRBD2 matches 11 bases. V trimming: 2 bases; J trimming: 4 bases; junction bases outside the gene matches: 5. This CDR3 has 16 amino acids. Germline loops: CDR1 SEHNR, CDR2 FQNEAQ (reference sequence). The CDR3 sequence: CASSLLLAGGPDTQYF. CDR3 coding DNA: TGTGCCAGCAGCTTACTTTTAGCGGGGGGGCCAGATACGCAGTATTTT.

The chain uses TRBV19 and TRBJ2-2; 8 bases match TRBD1. This CDR3 is 15 amino acids long. CDR1 and CDR2 from the germline V gene are LNHDA and SQIVND (reference sequence). Trimming took 9 bases from V and 4 from J; bases not matched to a gene: 10. CDR3 loop: CASAVQGVGTGELFF. The CDR3, as DNA: TGTGCCAGCGCCGTACAGGGGGTGGGCACCGGGGAGCTGTTTTTT.

The chain has TRBV4-1 and TRBJ1-1, with TRBD1 identical over 10 bases. The CDR3 is 16 amino acids. Germline loops: CDR1 MGHRA, CDR2 YSYEKL. V trimming: 3 bases; J trimming: 7 bases; junction bases outside the gene matches: 11. The CDR3 DNA is TGCGCCAGCAGCCACTTGAGGACAGGGGGTAAAGTTGAAGCTTTCTTT. Protein product: CASSHLRTGGKVEAFF.

In its sample, this clonotype was seen many times. The chain employs TRBV9 and TRBJ2-3; no firm D call. Looked up from germline, CDR1 is SGDLS and CDR2 is YYNGEE. The ends were cut back, 0 bases at V and 2 bases at J, with 13 bases in the middle. This CDR3 region has 16 residues. CDR3 sequence: CASSVEAADTTDTQYF. The DNA for the CDR3 is TGTGCCAGCAGCGTAGAGGCAGCCGACACCACAGATACGCAGTATTTT.

About this clonotype itself: This may be a read error, as it is one base from a much larger clone. The J gene is TRBJ2-3, the V gene TRBV5-3; the D gene could be TRBD1 or TRBD2 (7 bases each). TRBV5-3 is treated as an ORF (open reading frame) with a function not yet certain. The V gene lost 10 bases and the J gene lost 3 bases, with 24 bases spanning the gap. This CDR3 has 16 residues. The CDR3 here is CACSLTGRGGTDTQYF. CDR3 in DNA: TGTGCCTGCAGCTTGACTGGCAGGGGGGGGACAGATACGCAGTATTTT.

As regards this clonotype: A much larger clone lies a single base off, so this may be a read error. V gene TRBV6-1 combines with J gene TRBJ1-5; TRBD1 is a possible D gene (5 bases). V was pared by 8 bases and J by 5 bases, with 22 bases between. CDR1 and CDR2 (germline): MNHNS, SASEGT. CDR3 length equals 16 residues. The CDR3 region is CASYPWADGAYQPQHF. In DNA, the CDR3 is TGTGCCAGCTACCCGTGGGCGGACGGGGCCTATCAGCCCCAGCATTTT.

At least ten counts were recorded for this clonotype. This CDR3 is CASSPGLALDEQYF. The DNA of the CDR3 is TGTGCCAGCAGCCCGGGACTAGCGTTGGACGAGCAGTACTTC. The chain employs TRBV7-9 and TRBJ2-7; 10 bases line up with TRBD2. Germline assignment: CDR1 SEHNR and CDR2 FQNEAQ (reference sequence). The CDR3 is 14 amino acids. V was pared by 5 bases and J by 5 bases, with 6 bases of the junction left unmatched.

Many counts were recorded for this clonotype. The V gene is TRBV27, the J gene TRBJ2-7, with TRBD2 as a possible D gene (6 bases). Germline CDR1 and CDR2: MNHEY and SMNVEV (reference sequence). There are 13 residues in the CDR3. V shed 6 bases and J shed 5 bases, with 14 bases lying between them. This CDR3 reads CASSRAGMNEQYF. CDR3 sequence (DNA): TGTGCCAGCAGCCGTGCGGGAATGAACGAGCAGTACTTC.

This clonotype was counted ten times or more. The CDR3: CASSQDLVGTNSPLHF. DNA of the CDR3: TGCGCCAGCAGCCAAGATCTTGTCGGAACTAATTCACCCCTCCACTTT. J is TRBJ1-6 and V is TRBV4-1; D is unclear. Looked up from germline, CDR1 is MGHRA and CDR2 is YSYEKL. The CDR3 totals 16 residues. V was trimmed by 0 bases and J by 6 bases, leaving 12 bases between them.

Details on this clonotype: This could be a read error, since a much larger clone is one nucleotide away. The chain joins TRBV19 to TRBJ1-5; D might be TRBD1 (5 bases). V lost 7 bases and J lost 4, with 11 bases in between. CDR3 length: 13 residues. The germline V gene has CDR1 LNHDA and CDR2 SQIVND (reference sequence). CDR3: CASTRGVNQPQHF. For the CDR3, the DNA is TGTGCCAGTACACGGGGGGTGAATCAGCCCCAGCATTTT.

This clonotype was found many times. The CDR3 protein is CAWTDSPYEQFF. CDR3 coding DNA: TGTGCCTGGACGGACTCCCCCTATGAGCAGTTCTTC. V usage is TRBV30 and J usage is TRBJ2-1, with D possibly being TRBD2 (5 bases). This CDR3 is built from 12 residues. Deletions cut 4 bases from V and 8 bases from J, with 12 bases between. Germline values: CDR1 GTSNPN, CDR2 SVGIG (reference sequence). Full variable domain (missing parts from reference TRBV30 and TRBJ2-1): SQTIHQWPATLVQPVGSPLSLECTVEGTSNPNLYWYRQAAGRGLQLLFYSVGIGQISSEVPQNLSASRPQDRQFILSSKKLLLSDSGFYLCAWTDSPYEQFFGPGTRLTVL.

Concerning this clonotype itself: A read error is possible here, since a much larger clone lies one base away. J is TRBJ1-5 and V is TRBV7-6; D is ambiguous. This CDR3 has 12 amino acids. Germline assignment: CDR1 SGHVS and CDR2 FNYEAQ. The CDR3 loop reads CVSAELNQPQHF. Here the CDR3 DNA reads TGTGTCAGCGCAGAACTCAATCAGCCCCAGCATTTT.

As for this clonotype: A much bigger clone sits one base away, suggesting this may be a read error. A read error is likely, as this CDR3 ends without the conserved phenylalanine or tryptophan. This chain connects TRBV19 to TRBJ1-1; D ambiguous. The CDR3 is 13 amino acids. From germline, CDR1 is LNHDA and CDR2 SQIVND (reference sequence). V gave up 3 bases and J gave up 2 bases, with 7 bases separating them. Here the CDR3 DNA reads TGTGCCAGTAGTATGACACCAAACACTGAAGCTTTCTCT. Amino acids: CASSMTPNTEAFS.

Many counts were recorded for this clonotype. This chain joins TRBV15 and TRBJ2-3, with a weak D call TRBD2 (5 bases). The CDR3 totals 14 residues. Trimming pared 5 bases from V and 1 base from J, leaving 10 bases between. Germline CDR1 and CDR2: LNHNV and YYDKDF (reference sequence). The DNA for the CDR3 is TGTGCCACCAGCCGGGGTCCCGGCACAGATACGCAGTATTTT. It is translated as CATSRGPGTDTQYF.

This clonotype was counted ten times or more. The J gene is TRBJ2-7, the V gene TRBV20-1, with TRBD2 matching over 10 bases. Germline-derived CDR1 and CDR2 are DFQATT and SNEGSKA (reference sequence). Unmatched junction bases numbered 15, after V lost 3 bases and J lost 7 bases. This CDR3 is built from 16 residues. In DNA, the CDR3 is TGCAGTGCTAGGCCCAATCCGGGACTAGCGCCCCCGGAGCAGTACTTC. Its protein is CSARPNPGLAPPEQYF.

This clonotype was observed many times. In DNA form, the CDR3 reads TGTGCCAGCAGCGTAGAAGGAGGGGGAGATACGCAGTATTTT. Its translation is CASSVEGGGDTQYF. The rearrangement links TRBV9 to TRBJ2-3; possibly TRBD1 or TRBD2 for D (6 bases each). V dropped 0 bases and J dropped 5 bases, with 10 bases sitting between them. This CDR3 is 14 amino acids long. Germline assignment: CDR1 SGDLS and CDR2 YYNGEE.

This clonotype showed up just a few times. This sequence may be a read error, since a much larger clone differs from it by one base. The chain combines TRBV12-3 or TRBV12-4 with TRBJ2-6; tentatively, D is TRBD1 (5 bases). This CDR3 spans 18 amino acids. The DNA of the CDR3 is TGTGCCAGCAGTTTAGTCCTGGGGTTCCTCTCTGGGGCCAACGTCCTGGCTTTC. Residues: CASSLVLGFLSGANVLAF.

In this sample, this clonotype turned up many times. The chain recombines TRBV4-1 with TRBJ1-1; TRBD1 might be the D (6 bases). Per the germline V gene, CDR1 is MGHRA and CDR2 is YSYEKL. V gave up 1 base and J gave up 2 bases, with 14 bases separating them. CDR3 size: 16 residues. The CDR3 protein is CASSQGTGFFNTEAFF. The CDR3 DNA follows: TGCGCCAGCAGCCAAGGAACAGGGTTTTTCAACACTGAAGCTTTCTTT.

This clonotype was found many times. The gene calls are TRBV9 and TRBJ1-5, with 10 bases fitting TRBD1. Trimming took 4 bases from V and 4 from J; bases not matched to a gene: 5. The CDR3 spans 15 residues. Germline CDR1 and CDR2: SGDLS and YYNGEE. CDR3 in DNA: TGTGCCAGCAGCACGACAGGGGGCGAGAATCAGCCCCAGCATTTT. It codes for CASSTTGGENQPQHF.

In its sample, this clonotype was seen a few times. This chain uses TRBV19 with TRBJ2-3; D unclear. The CDR3 is 16 amino acids. Trimming shortened V by 2 bases and J by 2 bases, and 14 bases separated the two germline ends. Germline CDR1 LNHDA, CDR2 SQIVND (reference sequence). The CDR3 DNA is TGTGCCAGTAGTATAAGCTGGGGAAGGGTCACAGATACGCAGTATTTT. The encoded protein is CASSISWGRVTDTQYF.

Regarding this clonotype: A clone one base away is much larger, so this may be a read error. The chain employs TRBV9 and TRBJ2-3; no clear D gene. Germline assignment: CDR1 SGDLS and CDR2 YYNGEE. There are 16 residues in the CDR3. V was cut by 5 bases and J by 4 bases, with 20 bases left in between. CDR3 bases: TGTGCCAGCAGTAAGCCGGGTAGCAGGAGTTCAGATACGCAGTATTTT. The encoded protein is CASSKPGSRSSDTQYF.

With regard to this clonotype: A read error may produce the germline difference seen at one junction end. The J gene is TRBJ2-1, the V gene TRBV6-5; D might be TRBD1 (6 bases). CDR3 size: 13 residues. Germline V gene data show CDR1 as MNHEY and CDR2 as SVGAGI. The CDR3 loop reads CASSKTGYSEQFF. CDR3 in DNA: TGTGCCAGCAGTAAGACAGGCTACAGTGAGCAGTTCTTC.

Only a few counts were recorded for this clonotype. The chain links TRBV20-1 to TRBJ2-7; 10 nucleotides align to TRBD2. From germline, CDR1 is DFQATT and CDR2 SNEGSKA (reference sequence). J lost 9 bases, V lost 3 bases, and 29 bases had no gene match. This CDR3 is 20 amino acids long. The CDR3 loop reads CSARDPLSPGPGTSEIGQYF. The CDR3 DNA follows: TGCAGTGCTAGGGATCCGCTTAGCCCTGGTCCCGGGACTAGCGAGATCGGGCAGTACTTC.